This TCR beta chain is drawn from a study of cytomegalovirus exposure and HLA in healthy donors. Turning to the study itself: The Caucasian-associated ancestry cluster held over 65% of 300 to 450 genotyped donors.

V dropped 0 bases and J dropped 4 bases, with 10 bases sitting between them. The CDR3 is 14 residues long. The germline CDR1 and CDR2 sequences are SGHRS and YFSETQ. A multiplex PCR was run with 60 Vbeta primers and 13 Jbeta primers. In the original processing: A later analysis counted roughly 74 million unique TCR beta chains, some 11 million shared. The method was immunoSEQ multiplex PCR; TCRdb's version includes in-frame clones alone and lacks a portion of them. The DNA was the basis for D and trimming; V, J and clone size are from that table. There are approximately 120,000 clones in the sample; 80% to 85% occur only once, and roughly 2.3% lies in the top ten.

The sequence was obtained from a woman aged 25 to 45 in good health and CMV-seronegative. This rearrangement joins TRBV5-1 to TRBJ1-1, with D unresolved. Sequencing input: PBMCs. The DNA for the CDR3 is TGCGCCAGCAGCTTGGACAGTGTTACCACTGAAGCTTTCTTT. Translating gives CASSLDSVTTEAFF.